The TCR beta chain described here comes from a study of CD8 T cells in ankylosing spondylitis. Whole-study results and caveats: As for the disease-linked clones, they showed a CD8+ phenotype and occurred at relatively low frequencies in peripheral blood. It was reported that disease-linked clones were significantly enriched in matched ankylosing spondylitis synovial fluid.

This CDR3 is built from 12 residues. Trimming cost V 5 bases and J 6 bases, with 9 bases left between them. Germline CDR1 reads LGHNT; CDR2 reads FRNRAP. Quantitative 5'-RACE was performed with molecular barcodes, and it yielded the TCR beta libraries. Each CDR3 protein gets one entry after TCRdb re-called the 5' RACE reads with MiXCR. Among tens of thousands of distinct CDR3 sequences listed, about 7.8% were seen once. This clonotype was seen ten or more times. What it recognizes is unknown. The receptor was isolated from a male donor with ankylosing spondylitis or in good health (not recorded which). The rearrangement uses TRBV12-5 and TRBJ2-3; D unresolved. Sequenced input: blood, either unsorted or a sorted T cell fraction (not recorded which). The CDR3 DNA reads TGTGCTAGTGGTCCGCCGCTGGATACGCAGTATTTT. As protein: CASGPPLDTQYF.